A selection of T cell receptor beta chains follows, all from one sample in a study of regulatory T cells in long-lasting Graves disease. TCRdb re-analysed the multiplex PCR reads in MiXCR, keeping a single row per CDR3 protein. The data show just over 600,000 distinct CDR3 sequences, 16% seen once. This same sample was also part of a study on T cells in Graves' hyperthyroidism and ophthalmopathy.

This sample comprised peripheral blood mononuclear cells (PBMCs), obtained at new diagnosis, from a patient treated with antithyroid drugs. The receptors come from a woman in her twenties or thirties with Graves disease. Both conserved end residues are part of each CDR3. Each record gives: V gene, clone size, D gene, J gene, CDR3 DNA, CDR3 protein. A D gene is named only where the DNA matches it firmly. Clone size is shown for a subset of rows, as once, few, many or a class of expanded clone.

TRBV29-1	NA	TRBD1	TRBJ2-6	TGCAGCGTTGAGCCGACAGGGGCCCAATCTGGGGCCAACGTCCTGACTTTC	CSVEPTGAQSGANVLTF
TRBV6-1	many	NA	TRBJ1-1	TGTGCCAGCAGTGACGTGCCAAAGAATGAAGCTTTCTTT	CASSDVPKNEAFF
TRBV11-1	many	TRBD2	TRBJ2-5	TGTGCCAGCAGTTCCACAGACGCGCCGGGAGGGACCCAGTACTTC	CASSSTDAPGGTQYF
TRBV19	many	TRBD1	TRBJ1-1	TGTGCCAGCAGAACTCGGACAGGCCAGAACACTGAAGCTTTCTTT	CASRTRTGQNTEAFF
TRBV7-3	NA	TRBD2	TRBJ2-5	TGTGCCAGCAGCCACTGGGAGGGGGAGACCCAGTACTTC	CASSHWEGETQYF
TRBV20-1	few	NA	TRBJ1-1	TGCAGTGCAACCAGGGAAATTGCTGAAGCTTTCTTT	CSATREIAEAFF
TRBV7-8	many	NA	TRBJ1-1	TGTGCCAGCAGCGACTTTCTTATTGGGAGGCGGAGCACTGAAGCTTTCTTT	CASSDFLIGRRSTEAFF
TRBV6-1	NA	TRBD1	TRBJ1-2	TGTGCCAGCAGCCGCCGGGACAGGGAATTTTCTAACTATGGCTACACCTTC	CASSRRDREFSNYGYTF
TRBV5-1	NA	NA	TRBJ1-2	TGCGCCAGCAGCCGGGCCCCTGGGGTCAACTATGGCTACACCTTC	CASSRAPGVNYGYTF
TRBV6-2/TRBV6-3	NA	TRBD2	TRBJ2-2	TGTGCCAGCAGGCAAGCGGGAGATAGCGGGGAGCTGTTTTTT	CASRQAGDSGELFF
TRBV6-9	few	TRBD2	TRBJ2-3	TGTGCCAGCAGTTCTGGACTAGCGGGAGTCAACACAGATACGCAGTATTTT	CASSSGLAGVNTDTQYF
TRBV18	NA	NA	TRBJ1-4	TGTGCCAGCTCACTATACCCACCGGGAGTCACAAATGAAAAACTGTTTTTT	CASSLYPPGVTNEKLFF
TRBV20-1	few	TRBD2	TRBJ2-3	TGCAGTGCCAAGGAAGACGGACTAGCGGGAGGGTGGGATACGCAGTATTTT	CSAKEDGLAGGWDTQYF
TRBV20-1	many	NA	TRBJ1-6	TGCAGTGCTACACAGGCTTTTGGGGCCCTCCACTTT	CSATQAFGALHF
TRBV30	many	TRBD1	TRBJ1-5	TGTGCCTGGAGTCCCTGGACAGGGGAAGGCAATCAGCCCCAGCATTTT	CAWSPWTGEGNQPQHF
TRBV7-9	many	NA	TRBJ1-6	TGTGCCAGCAGCCCCTACGGTTCACCCCTCCACTTT	CASSPYGSPLHF